This is a list of T cell receptor beta chains from one sample in a study of regulatory T cells in long-lasting Graves disease. TCRdb ran MiXCR on the multiplex PCR reads and lists one entry per CDR3 protein. The sample holds hundreds of thousands of distinct CDR3 sequences; around a fifth are singletons and the top ten take 10% to 15%. The starting material was peripheral blood mononuclear cells (PBMCs), obtained when the disease was refractory, from a patient treated with antithyroid drugs. The receptors derive from a female donor with Graves disease. The CDR3 runs from the conserved cysteine through the conserved F or W. A D gene is named only where the DNA matches it firmly. Clone size, where shown, is once, few, many, or a class for clones that have expanded.

J gene | V gene | D gene | clone size | CDR3 DNA | CDR3 protein
TRBJ1-3 | TRBV7-9 | NA | few | TGTGCCAGCAGCTTAGCGCCGGGAATCTCTGGAAACACCATATATTTT | CASSLAPGISGNTIYF
TRBJ1-4 | TRBV20-1 | TRBD1 | NA | TGCAGTGCTAGGACCGGGACAGGGGCTGAAAAACTGTTTTTT | CSARTGTGAEKLFF
TRBJ2-3 | TRBV11-2 | NA | NA | TGTGCCAGCAGCTTAGTCCGGGGCCTGAATACGCAGTATTTT | CASSLVRGLNTQYF
TRBJ1-2 | TRBV28 | NA | many | TGTGCCAGCAGCCTAGCCCAGGGTAACTATGGCTACACCTTC | CASSLAQGNYGYTF
TRBJ2-5 | TRBV7-2 | NA | many | TGTGCCAGCAGCAAAGTAGGGACGGGATGGGCCCAGTACTTC | CASSKVGTGWAQYF
TRBJ2-7 | TRBV28 | NA | many | TGTGCCAGCAGTCCCTGGGCCTCCTACGAGCAGTACTTC | CASSPWASYEQYF
TRBJ1-4 | TRBV28 | NA | many | TGTGCCAGCAGTCCCCCGGCGGGGTTTGAAAAACTGTTTTTT | CASSPPAGFEKLFF
TRBJ1-2 | TRBV30 | NA | few | TGTGCCTGTGCGACCTCGGCAGGCTATGGCTACACCTTC | CACATSAGYGYTF
TRBJ1-5 | TRBV19 | TRBD1 | many | TGTGCCAGTAGTATGGCATTACAGGGGTTTCAGCCCCAGCATTTT | CASSMALQGFQPQHF
TRBJ1-1 | TRBV29-1 | NA | many | TGCAGCGTTCGGCAGGGCCCTATGAACACTGAAGCTTTCTTT | CSVRQGPMNTEAFF
TRBJ1-3 | TRBV7-8 | NA | NA | TGTGCCTGCAGCTTAGCGCAGGTGACCTCTGGAAACACCATATATTTT | CACSLAQVTSGNTIYF
TRBJ2-5 | TRBV12-3/TRBV12-4 | TRBD1 | NA | TGTGCCAGCAGTCAGGACAGGGGGCCGGAGACCCAGTACTTC | CASSQDRGPETQYF
TRBJ1-4 | TRBV19 | NA | NA | TGTGCCAGTAAACGAGCTAATGAAAAACTGTTTTTT | CASKRANEKLFF
TRBJ2-1 | TRBV12-3/TRBV12-4 | NA | NA | TGTGCCAGCCTAACGGAGGTCGGGCTAATAAGGGGGAATGAGCAGTTCTTC | CASLTEVGLIRGNEQFF
TRBJ1-1 | TRBV5-1 | NA | many | TGTGCCAGCAGTTTTGCAGTGAACACTGAAGCTTTCTTT | CASSFAVNTEAFF
TRBJ2-3 | TRBV29-1 | NA | NA | TGCAGCGTTGAAGTCCTAGCTACTGGCACAGATACGCAGTATTTT | CSVEVLATGTDTQYF
TRBJ2-5 | TRBV19 | NA | few | TGTGCCAGTAGTATAAGCAGATGGGAGACCCAGTACTTC | CASSISRWETQYF
TRBJ1-1 | TRBV12-3/TRBV12-4 | TRBD1 | many | TGTGCCAGCAGTTTTTCCGGACAGGGCGGGCAAGGAACTGAAGCTTTCTTT | CASSFSGQGGQGTEAFF
TRBJ2-7 | TRBV5-1 | TRBD2 | NA | TGCGCCAGCAGCTTGGCCAGCGGGCTAGCGGGAGACGAGCAGTACTTC | CASSLASGLAGDEQYF
TRBJ1-1 | TRBV30 | NA | many | TGTGCCGGGCAACCAAAGGTGACTGAAGCTTTCTTT | CAGQPKVTEAFF
TRBJ2-5 | TRBV28 | NA | many | TGTGCCAGCAGTTTACTTGGGATCAGAGAGACCCAGTACTTC | CASSLLGIRETQYF
TRBJ2-5 | TRBV7-2 | NA | NA | TGTGCCAGCAGCTCCCCCAGGGGCCACCAAGAGACCCAGTACTTC | CASSSPRGHQETQYF
TRBJ2-2 | TRBV6-5 | NA | many | TGTGCCAGCAGTTACCACAACACCAAGAACACCGGGGAGCTGTTTTTT | CASSYHNTKNTGELFF
TRBJ2-1 | TRBV20-1 | TRBD2 | NA | TGCGGTGCCCTAGCGGGAGTAGGCAATGAGCAGTTCTTC | CGALAGVGNEQFF
TRBJ2-3 | TRBV28 | TRBD2 | NA | TGTGCCAGCGATCCCGGGACTAGCGGCACAGATACGCAGTATTTT | CASDPGTSGTDTQYF
TRBJ2-5 | TRBV6-9 | NA | many | TGTGCCAGCAGTTACCGCTCAAACGGGGGGACCCAGTACTTC | CASSYRSNGGTQYF
TRBJ1-5 | TRBV6-1 | TRBD1 | many | TGTGCCAGCATCTCCAGGGGGGAAAGCAATCAGCCCCAGCATTTT | CASISRGESNQPQHF
TRBJ2-4 | TRBV28 | NA | NA | TGTGCCAGCAGTTTATGGATGGCAGGGCGGTTGGCCAAAAACATTCAGTACTTC | CASSLWMAGRLAKNIQYF
TRBJ2-1 | TRBV12-3/TRBV12-4 | NA | NA | TGTGCCAGCAGTCCTGCCAACGGTCGCAATGAGCAGTTCTTC | CASSPANGRNEQFF
TRBJ1-5 | TRBV6-1 | TRBD1 | few | TGTGCCAGCACAACCAGTACAGGGGGAAGTGAGCCCCAGCATTTT | CASTTSTGGSEPQHF
TRBJ2-5 | TRBV18 | NA | few | TGTGCCAGCTCACCAAGTTCAGCAGCCCAGTACTTC | CASSPSSAAQYF
TRBJ2-7 | TRBV7-9 | NA | NA | TGTGCCAGCAGCGGACCGTCCGGATGGGATAGTGACTACGAGCAGTACTTC | CASSGPSGWDSDYEQYF
TRBJ2-7 | TRBV7-2 | TRBD2 | many | TGTGCCAGCAGGCGGACTAGTACGGACGAGCAGTACTTC | CASRRTSTDEQYF
TRBJ1-5 | TRBV6-1 | NA | many | TGTGCCAGCAGTGAAGCTGGGTTGCCCCAGCATTTT | CASSEAGLPQHF
TRBJ2-5 | TRBV6-1 | NA | many | TGTGCCAGCAATCCTCGAGGAGAGACCCAGTACTTC | CASNPRGETQYF
TRBJ2-7 | TRBV12-3/TRBV12-4 | NA | many | TGTGCCAGCAGTTTGTTGGGGGAGACCGAGCAGTACTTC | CASSLLGETEQYF
TRBJ1-6 | TRBV7-9 | NA | few | TGTGCCAGCAGCACGCCGCTCACCCTCCACTTT | CASSTPLTLHF
TRBJ2-3 | TRBV7-2 | TRBD2 | NA | TGTGCCAGCAGCCGGGACTACCTTAGCACAGATACGCAGTATTTT | CASSRDYLSTDTQYF
TRBJ1-5 | TRBV6-1 | TRBD1 | few | TGTGCCTCACACAGGGGAGTTTTGGGCAATCAGCCCCAGCATTTT | CASHRGVLGNQPQHF
TRBJ2-2 | TRBV9 | NA | NA | TGTGCCAGCACCTTCGGAGGGAGGCCCACCGGGGAGCTGTTTTTT | CASTFGGRPTGELFF
TRBJ1-2 | TRBV29-1 | TRBD1 | few | TGCAGCGTCGGACAGGGGGGCCATGGCTACACCTTC | CSVGQGGHGYTF
TRBJ1-5 | TRBV6-9 | TRBD1 | NA | TGTGCCAGCAGTTTCCTTAGGACAGGGGATAATCAGCCCCAGCATTTT | CASSFLRTGDNQPQHF
TRBJ1-2 | TRBV30 | TRBD1 | few | TGTGCCTGGAGTGTAGACAGGGATTATGGCTACACCTTC | CAWSVDRDYGYTF
TRBJ1-2 | TRBV11-3 | NA | many | TGTGCCAGCAGCTTAGGCGCGGTCAACTATGGCTACACCTTC | CASSLGAVNYGYTF
TRBJ1-5 | TRBV9 | NA | NA | TGTGCCAGCAGCGTAGGGGTAGGCAGCCTGGGGCAGCCCCAGCATTTT | CASSVGVGSLGQPQHF
TRBJ2-5 | TRBV2 | TRBD2 | few | TGTGCCAGCAGTGCCCGGACTAGCGGCGAGACCCAGTACTTC | CASSARTSGETQYF
TRBJ1-6 | TRBV6-1 | TRBD1 | few | TGTGCCAGCAGCCCGGGACAGGGCTATAATTCACCCCTCCACTTT | CASSPGQGYNSPLHF
TRBJ1-3 | TRBV12-3/TRBV12-4 | NA | many | TGTGCCAGCATTATTAACGGGGGAAACACCATATATTTT | CASIINGGNTIYF
TRBJ2-4 | TRBV28 | NA | many | TGTGCCAGCAGTTTGACGGGGAACATTCAGTACTTC | CASSLTGNIQYF
TRBJ2-7 | TRBV2 | NA | many | TGTGCCAGCAGTGACGTTGGTACTGGGATCGAGCAGTACTTC | CASSDVGTGIEQYF
TRBJ2-2 | TRBV12-3/TRBV12-4 | TRBD1 | NA | TGTGCCAGCAGTCCCCGGACAGGCCCCAACACCGGGGAGCTGTTTTTT | CASSPRTGPNTGELFF
TRBJ2-3 | TRBV7-2 | NA | NA | TGTGCCAGCAGCTTAGATGGACAGCTCACAGATACGCAGTATTTT | CASSLDGQLTDTQYF
TRBJ1-1 | TRBV6-5 | NA | few | TGTGCCAGCAGTTACTCCTTGGGGGTGGGAACTGAAGCTTTCTTT | CASSYSLGVGTEAFF
TRBJ1-1 | TRBV6-5 | NA | few | TGTGCCAGCAGTTACTCGATGTGGGAGGGGGTAGGGACTGAAGCTTTCTTT | CASSYSMWEGVGTEAFF
TRBJ2-7 | TRBV9 | TRBD1 | NA | TGTGCCAACAGCGTAGGGGAACAGGGGATCTACGAGCAGTACTTC | CANSVGEQGIYEQYF
TRBJ2-7 | TRBV7-2 | TRBD2 | few | TGTGCCAGCAGCGCGGGACTAGTTTTCTACGAGCAGTACTTC | CASSAGLVFYEQYF
TRBJ2-5 | TRBV15 | NA | many | TGTGCCACCAGCAGAGAAGGACAGAGCGAACGGGAGACCCAGTACTTC | CATSREGQSERETQYF
TRBJ2-2 | TRBV4-3 | TRBD2 | NA | TGCGCCAGCAGCCAAGGACTAGCGGGGATCGGGGAGCTGTTTTTT | CASSQGLAGIGELFF
TRBJ1-2 | TRBV5-5 | NA | NA | TGTGCCAGCAGCTTGGCGTCGGGAGGAAATGGCTACACCTTC | CASSLASGGNGYTF
TRBJ1-5 | TRBV6-5 | NA | NA | TGTGCCAGCAGTTACTTCGGGGGCAGCAATCAGCCCCAGCATTTT | CASSYFGGSNQPQHF